Sequencing of this TCR beta chain was carried out in a study of blood T cell repertoires in COVID-19. Per the original methods: Scientists estimated how many nucleated cells there were by amplifying reference gene primers. Sequenced by immunoSEQ multiplex PCR; TCRdb stores in-frame clones only, minus some. That table is the source of V, J and clone size, and D and trimming were worked out from the DNA. The table has 150,000 to 170,000 clones, approximately 83% seen once. The CDR3 sequence is 17 residues long. This clone has a single count. The V call is TRBV21-1, the J call TRBJ2-3; the table's D call TRBD1 went unverified against the DNA. TRBV21-1 is annotated as a pseudogene. This receptor was identified in a woman aged 55-70 years with acute or convalescent COVID-19. The sample taken for sequencing was peripheral blood. CDR3 in amino acids: CASSKVGHQLPTDTQYF. For the CDR3, the DNA is TGTGCCAGCAGCAAAGTGGGGCATCAGTTACCCACAGATACGCAGTATTTT.